This TCR beta chain derives from a study of T cell repertoires in cytomegalovirus infection. On the study more broadly: Both recently identified HLA-C-restricted and well-studied HLA-B-restricted CMV epitopes were used in the study. CMV infection together with matching HLA type was indicated by public TCR beta signatures.

Study findings and constraints: Dominating the ex vivo response were HLA-C-restricted CMV-specific TCR beta clonotypes. The cumulative frequency of public TCR beta families distinguished individuals who carried CMV together with the relevant HLA.

Germline V CDR1 and CDR2: MDHEN, SYDVKM. The CDR3 is 16 residues long. V dropped 1 base and J dropped 4; count of bases not matched to a gene: 6. This clonotype was found many times. Its target is unknown. TCRdb used MiXCR to reprocess the reads, holding one entry per CDR3 protein. In the table there are approximately 120,000 distinct CDR3 sequences, around 28% of which are singletons. The source was CD8+ T cells from cultured PBMCs, collected from culture after CMV antigen stimulation. This sequence originates from a human donor in good health (CMV status not recorded). Some clones in this sample may be carry-over from other donors' samples. V and J are TRBV28 and TRBJ2-5; the match to TRBD1 covers 10 bases. In nucleotides, the CDR3 is TGTGCCAGCAGTTTATCGACAGGGGGCTATGGAGAGACCCAGTACTTC. Protein: CASSLSTGGYGETQYF.